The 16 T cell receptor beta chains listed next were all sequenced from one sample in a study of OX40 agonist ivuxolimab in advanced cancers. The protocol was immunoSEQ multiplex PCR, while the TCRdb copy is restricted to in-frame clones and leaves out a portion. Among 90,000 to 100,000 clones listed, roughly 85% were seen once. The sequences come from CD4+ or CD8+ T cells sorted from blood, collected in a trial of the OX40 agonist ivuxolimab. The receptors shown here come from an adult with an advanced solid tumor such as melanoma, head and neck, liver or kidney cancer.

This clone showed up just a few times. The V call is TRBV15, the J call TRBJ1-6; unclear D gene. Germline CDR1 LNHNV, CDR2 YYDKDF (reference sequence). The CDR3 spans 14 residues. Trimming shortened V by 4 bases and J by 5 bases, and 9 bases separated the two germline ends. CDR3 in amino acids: CATSMGYDNSPLHF. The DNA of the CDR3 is TGTGCCACCAGCATGGGTTACGATAATTCACCCCTCCACTTT.

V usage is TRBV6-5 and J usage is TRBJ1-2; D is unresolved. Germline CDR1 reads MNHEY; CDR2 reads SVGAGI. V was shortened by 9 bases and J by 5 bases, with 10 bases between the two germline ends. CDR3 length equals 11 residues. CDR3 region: CARHAAYGYTF. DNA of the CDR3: TGTGCCAGACACGCCGCATATGGCTACACCTTC.

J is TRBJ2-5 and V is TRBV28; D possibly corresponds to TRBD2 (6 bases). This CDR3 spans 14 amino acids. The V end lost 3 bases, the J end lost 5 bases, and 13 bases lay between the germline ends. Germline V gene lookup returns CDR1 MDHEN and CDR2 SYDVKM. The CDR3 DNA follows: TGTGCCAGCAGTTTGGGGCCGGGAGCGGAGACCCAGTACTTC. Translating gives CASSLGPGAETQYF.

The CDR3 DNA is TGTGCCAGCAGCTACCAACAGGTACAGAACACTGAAGCTTTCTTT. Its protein product is CASSYQQVQNTEAFF. The chain employs TRBV5-4 and TRBJ1-1, with a possible D match to TRBD1 (5 bases). Germline V gene sequence: CDR1 SGHNT, CDR2 YYREEE (reference sequence). The CDR3 covers 15 residues. V lost 3 bases, J lost 1 base, and 13 bases lay in between.

The CDR3 here is CASSLTGTGGAGGHGYTF. The CDR3 DNA sequence: TGTGCCAGCAGCCTAACCGGGACAGGGGGCGCAGGTGGCCATGGCTACACCTTC. The rearrangement uses TRBV7-2 and TRBJ1-2; 12 bases match TRBD1. Per the germline V gene, CDR1 is SGHTA and CDR2 is FQGNSA. J gave up 6 bases and V 5 bases, and 16 bases lay outside the gene matches. There are 18 residues in the CDR3.

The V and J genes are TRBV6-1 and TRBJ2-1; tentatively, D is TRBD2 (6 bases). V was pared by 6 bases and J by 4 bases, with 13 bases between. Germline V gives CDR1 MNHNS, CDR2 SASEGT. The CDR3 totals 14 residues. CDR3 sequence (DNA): TGTGCCAGCAGGGAGTGGGGGGTATACAATGAGCAGTTCTTC. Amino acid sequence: CASREWGVYNEQFF.

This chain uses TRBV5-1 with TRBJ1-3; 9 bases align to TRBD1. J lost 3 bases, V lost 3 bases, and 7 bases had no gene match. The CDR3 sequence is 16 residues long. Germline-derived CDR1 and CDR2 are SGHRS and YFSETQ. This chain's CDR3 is CASSSGQGDFGNTIYF. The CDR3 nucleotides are TGCGCCAGCAGCTCGGGACAGGGAGATTTTGGAAACACCATATATTTT. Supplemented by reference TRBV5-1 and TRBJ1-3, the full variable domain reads KAGVTQTPRYLIKTRGQQVTLSCSPISGHRSVSWYQQTPGQGLQFLFEYFSETQRNKGNFPGRFSGRQFSNSRSEMNVSTLELGDSALYLCASSSGQGDFGNTIYFGEGSWLTVV.

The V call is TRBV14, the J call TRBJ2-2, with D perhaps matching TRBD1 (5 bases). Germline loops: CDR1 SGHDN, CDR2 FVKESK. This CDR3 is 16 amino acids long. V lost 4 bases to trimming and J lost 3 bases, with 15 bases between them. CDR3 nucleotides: TGTGCCAGCAGCCCCCGGACACCTAGTGACACCGGGGAGCTGTTTTTT. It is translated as CASSPRTPSDTGELFF.

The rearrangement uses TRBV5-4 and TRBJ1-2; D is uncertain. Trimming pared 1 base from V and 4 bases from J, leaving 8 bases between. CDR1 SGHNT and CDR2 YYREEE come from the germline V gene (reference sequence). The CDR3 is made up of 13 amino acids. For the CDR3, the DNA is TGTGCCAGCAGCTTGCGTGAGATCTATGGCTACACCTTC. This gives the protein CASSLREIYGYTF. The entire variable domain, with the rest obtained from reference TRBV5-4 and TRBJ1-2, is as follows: ETGVTQSPTHLIKTRGQQVTLRCSSQSGHNTVSWYQQALGQGPQFIFQYYREEENGRGNFPPRFSGLQFPNYSSELNVNALELDDSALYLCASSLREIYGYTFGSGTRLTVV.

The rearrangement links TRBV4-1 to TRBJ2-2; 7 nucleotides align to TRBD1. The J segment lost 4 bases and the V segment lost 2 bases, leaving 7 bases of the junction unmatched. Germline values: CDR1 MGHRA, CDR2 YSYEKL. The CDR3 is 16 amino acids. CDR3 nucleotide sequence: TGCGCCAGCAGCCAACGTACAGGGGAGTTCACCGGGGAGCTGTTTTTT. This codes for CASSQRTGEFTGELFF.

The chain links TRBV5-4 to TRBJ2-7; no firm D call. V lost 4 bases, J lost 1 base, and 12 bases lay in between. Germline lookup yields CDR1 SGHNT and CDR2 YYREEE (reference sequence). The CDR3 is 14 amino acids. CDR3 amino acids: CASSQDSASYEQYF. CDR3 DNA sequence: TGTGCCAGCAGCCAAGATTCTGCTTCCTACGAGCAGTACTTC. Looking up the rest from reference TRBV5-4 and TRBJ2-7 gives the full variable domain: ETGVTQSPTHLIKTRGQQVTLRCSSQSGHNTVSWYQQALGQGPQFIFQYYREEENGRGNFPPRFSGLQFPNYSSELNVNALELDDSALYLCASSQDSASYEQYFGPGTRLTVT.

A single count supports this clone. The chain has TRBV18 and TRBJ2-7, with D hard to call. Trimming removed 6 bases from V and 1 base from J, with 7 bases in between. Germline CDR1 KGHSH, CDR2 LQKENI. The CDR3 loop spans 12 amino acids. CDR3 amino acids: CASSSTSYEQYF. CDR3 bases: TGTGCCAGCTCCAGCACTTCCTACGAGCAGTACTTC.

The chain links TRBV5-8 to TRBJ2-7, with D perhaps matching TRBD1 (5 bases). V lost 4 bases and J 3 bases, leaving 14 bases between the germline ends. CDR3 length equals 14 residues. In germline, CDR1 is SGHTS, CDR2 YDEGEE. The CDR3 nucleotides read TGTGCCAGCAGCCATGTGTTCAGGGACTACGAGCAGTACTTC. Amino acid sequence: CASSHVFRDYEQYF.

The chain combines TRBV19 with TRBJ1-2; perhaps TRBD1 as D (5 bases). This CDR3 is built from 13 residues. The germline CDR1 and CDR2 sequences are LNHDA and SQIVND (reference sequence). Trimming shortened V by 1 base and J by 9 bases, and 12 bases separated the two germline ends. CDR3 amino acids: CASSIGGVGRYTF. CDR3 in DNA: TGTGCCAGTAGTATAGGGGGCGTCGGTCGCTACACCTTC.

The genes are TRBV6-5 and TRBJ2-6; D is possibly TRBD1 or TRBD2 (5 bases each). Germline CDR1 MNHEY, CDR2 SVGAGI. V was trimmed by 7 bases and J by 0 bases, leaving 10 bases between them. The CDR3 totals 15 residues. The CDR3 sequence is CASKGTLSGANVLTF. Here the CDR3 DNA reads TGTGCCAGCAAGGGGACCCTCTCTGGGGCCAACGTCCTGACTTTC.

The CDR3 region is CASSEPAVQETQYF. The CDR3 nucleotides are TGTGCCAGCAGTGAACCGGCAGTACAAGAGACCCAGTACTTC. The rearrangement uses TRBV6-1 and TRBJ2-5; no firm D call. The V end was cut by 2 bases, the J end by 2 bases, with 9 bases between. Looked up from germline, CDR1 is MNHNS and CDR2 is SASEGT. This CDR3 spans 14 amino acids.